Detailed here is one T cell receptor beta chain. The antigen is unknown. The data stem from a study of monozygotic twins with cystic fibrosis. Study results and limitations: Shared CDR3 numbers were not associated with age, concordance or severity. Monozygotic CF twins shared more identical nucleotide clonotypes than unrelated patients. The repertoire was suggested to be naive-dominated, clonality median roughly 0.0091. Co-twins had the most similar V usage for 13 of 16 pairs, J for 8.

V dropped 1 base and J dropped 6; count of bases not matched to a gene: 9. Germline lookup yields CDR1 SGHDN and CDR2 FVKESK. The length of the CDR3 is 16 residues. The table came from immunoSEQ multiplex PCR; TCRdb's copy has only in-frame clones and leaves some out. The table includes approximately 8,700 clones, approximately 90% detected once. The sequence was collected from a boy aged 2 to 10 with cystic fibrosis. Sequenced material: blood. The gene calls are TRBV14 and TRBJ1-5, with TRBD1 identical over 7 bases. The CDR3 reads CASSQVMHRGVQPQHF. The CDR3 DNA sequence: TGTGCCAGCAGCCAAGTCATGCACAGGGGAGTTCAGCCCCAGCATTTT. Looking up the rest from reference TRBV14 and TRBJ1-5 gives the full variable domain: EAGVTQFPSHSVIEKGQTVTLRCDPISGHDNLYWYRRVMGKEIKFLLHFVKESKQDESGMPNNRFLAERTGGTYSTLKVQPAELEDSGVYFCASSQVMHRGVQPQHFGDGTRLSIL.